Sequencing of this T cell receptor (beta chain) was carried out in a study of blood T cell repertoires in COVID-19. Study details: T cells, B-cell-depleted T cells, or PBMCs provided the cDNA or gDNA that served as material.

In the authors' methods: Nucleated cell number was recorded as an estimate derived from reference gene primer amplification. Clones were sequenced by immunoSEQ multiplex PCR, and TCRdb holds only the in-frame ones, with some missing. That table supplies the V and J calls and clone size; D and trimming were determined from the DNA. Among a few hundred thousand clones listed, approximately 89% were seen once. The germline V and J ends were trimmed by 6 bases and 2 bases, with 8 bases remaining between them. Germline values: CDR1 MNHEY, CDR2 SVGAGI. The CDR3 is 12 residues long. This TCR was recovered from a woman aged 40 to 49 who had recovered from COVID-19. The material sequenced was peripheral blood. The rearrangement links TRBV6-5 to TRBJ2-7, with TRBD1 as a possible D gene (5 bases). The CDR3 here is CASRAGTYEQYF. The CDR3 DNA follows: TGTGCCAGCAGGGCAGGGACCTACGAGCAGTACTTC.